The 10 T cell receptor beta chains below come from one sample, sequenced in a study of shared clonotypes between healthy human individuals. Libraries were prepared by immunoSEQ multiplex PCR; TCRdb keeps only in-frame clonotypes and omits some of them. This sample yields approximately 97,000 clones, of which roughly two thirds are seen a single time; approximately 49% belongs to the top ten. Source material: memory CD8+ T cells sorted from blood. As for subset: CD45RO+ cells pooled with CCR7-negative TemRA cells. The receptors were sampled from a man aged 25 to 40 in good health.

The CDR3 nucleotides read TGTGCCAGCAGCGAGGGAGTAGCGGGAGGTAACACCGGGGAGCTGTTTTTT. Translating gives CASSEGVAGGNTGELFF. The chain couples TRBV5-4 to TRBJ2-2; 10 nucleotides agree with TRBD2. J gave up 2 bases and V 4 bases, and 8 bases lay outside the gene matches. CDR1 is SGHNT and CDR2 is YYREEE in the germline V gene (reference sequence). This CDR3 region has 17 residues. Full variable domain (outside the CDR3, taken from reference TRBV5-4 and TRBJ2-2): ETGVTQSPTHLIKTRGQQVTLRCSSQSGHNTVSWYQQALGQGPQFIFQYYREEENGRGNFPPRFSGLQFPNYSSELNVNALELDDSALYLCASSEGVAGGNTGELFFGEGSRLTVL.

The V gene is TRBV7-9, the J gene TRBJ2-5; 8 positions agree with TRBD2. Looked up from germline, CDR1 is SEHNR and CDR2 is FQNEAQ (reference sequence). Germline trimming cut 4 bases from V and 5 bases from J; bases unmatched to any gene: 6. CDR3 length: 14 residues. The CDR3 nucleotides read TGTGCCAGCAGCTCTCCGGGGGGGGCGGAGACCCAGTACTTC. It translates to CASSSPGGAETQYF.

This chain joins TRBV6-6 and TRBJ2-2; perhaps D is TRBD1 or TRBD2 (5 bases each). This CDR3 contains 15 residues. Trimming stripped 5 bases from V and 7 bases from J, with 17 bases between. Germline V gene sequence: CDR1 MNHNY, CDR2 SVGAGI (reference sequence). The CDR3 nucleotides are TGTGCCAGCAGTCTGCTTAGCGACAGAGTCGGGGAGCTGTTTTTT. Residues: CASSLLSDRVGELFF.

This clone was counted many times. The chain carries TRBV12-5 and TRBJ2-1; 10 nucleotides line up with TRBD1. The CDR3 extends over 15 amino acids. Germline loops: CDR1 LGHNT, CDR2 FRNRAP. V trimming: 2 bases; J trimming: 8 bases; junction bases outside the gene matches: 6. The CDR3 is CASGLTGTGEDEQFF. DNA of the CDR3: TGTGCTAGTGGTTTGACCGGGACAGGGGAGGATGAGCAGTTCTTC. Based on the CDR3 plus reference TRBV12-5 and TRBJ2-1, the full variable domain is DARVTQTPRHKVTEMGQEVTMRCQPILGHNTVFWYRQTMMQGLELLAYFRNRAPLDDSGMPKDRFSAEMPDATLATLKIQPSEPRDSAVYFCASGLTGTGEDEQFFGPGTRLTVL.

The chain carries TRBV30 and TRBJ2-7, with D perhaps matching TRBD1 (5 bases). In germline, CDR1 is GTSNPN, CDR2 SVGIG (reference sequence). The length of the CDR3 is 12 residues. V lost 2 bases and J lost 2, with 7 bases in between. The CDR3 loop reads CAWSQGPYEQYF. DNA of the CDR3: TGTGCCTGGAGTCAGGGCCCCTACGAGCAGTACTTC.

This clone has a single count. The V call is TRBV30, the J call TRBJ1-2; a possible D gene is TRBD1 (6 bases). Trimming took off 0 bases at V and 4 bases at J, with 15 bases between the two ends. Germline V gene data show CDR1 as GTSNPN and CDR2 as SVGIG (reference sequence). This CDR3 has 15 amino acids. CDR3 loop: CAWSVWDGTFYGYTF. CDR3 bases: TGTGCCTGGAGTGTATGGGATGGGACATTCTATGGCTACACCTTC.

V is TRBV2 and J is TRBJ2-2; a possible D gene is TRBD1 (6 bases). The CDR3 length is 14 residues. Germline V gives CDR1 SNHLY, CDR2 FYNNEI. V lost 6 bases, J lost 4 bases, and 12 bases lay in between. CDR3 sequence: CASREQGPTGELFF. CDR3 DNA: TGTGCCAGCAGGGAACAGGGTCCCACCGGGGAGCTGTTTTTT.

The V and J genes are TRBV7-7 and TRBJ2-7; the D is unclear. This CDR3 region has 15 residues. Deletions cut 2 bases from V and 6 bases from J, with 17 bases between. The germline CDR1 and CDR2 sequences are SSHAT and FNYEAQ (reference sequence). CDR3 in DNA: TGTGCCAGCAGCTTAAGTCCGACACCTTTCGCCGAGCAGTACTTC. Amino acid sequence: CASSLSPTPFAEQYF.

The V call is TRBV6-6, the J call TRBJ2-2; 7 positions match TRBD1. Germline lookup yields CDR1 MNHNY and CDR2 SVGAGI (reference sequence). The V gene end was trimmed by 2 bases and the J gene end by 1 base; junction bases not matched to a gene: 1. This CDR3 region has 15 residues. The CDR3 reads CASSYRTGNTGELFF. In DNA, the CDR3 is TGTGCCAGCAGTTACAGGACAGGGAACACCGGGGAGCTGTTTTTT.

The chain recombines TRBV19 with TRBJ1-1; D not certain. Trimming shortened V by 3 bases and J by 4 bases, and 9 bases separated the two germline ends. Germline lookup yields CDR1 LNHDA and CDR2 SQIVND (reference sequence). The CDR3 covers 13 residues. The CDR3 here is CASSIGEGTEAFF. The DNA for the CDR3 is TGTGCCAGTAGTATTGGGGAAGGCACTGAAGCTTTCTTT.